This passage covers 4 T cell receptor beta chains from one sample sequenced in a study of blood T cell repertoires in COVID-19. This table comes from immunoSEQ multiplex PCR, and its TCRdb copy is limited to in-frame clones, with some not included. Of roughly 20,000 clones listed, around 81% are singletons. Input material: peripheral blood. Receptor source: a man in his 60s with active COVID-19.

This clone was counted once. The V gene is TRBV25-1, the J gene TRBJ1-3, with unresolved D. The CDR3 totals 14 residues. Looked up from germline, CDR1 is MGHDK and CDR2 is SYGVNS. The ends were cut back, 2 bases at V and 0 bases at J, with 5 bases in the middle. CDR3 sequence (DNA): TGTGCCAGCAGTGAAGCAGGCTCTGGAAACACCATATATTTT. This gives the protein CASSEAGSGNTIYF.

DNA for the CDR3: TGTGCCAGCAGTTACTCGAGTCTAGTCGGTGAGACCCAGTACTTC. This gives the protein CASSYSSLVGETQYF. V is TRBV6-5 and J is TRBJ2-5, with unresolved D. The V gene's germline CDR1 is MNHEY and CDR2 SVGAGI. V was cut by 0 bases and J by 5 bases, with 13 bases left in between. CDR3 length: 15 residues.

V usage is TRBV24-1 and J usage is TRBJ2-7, with 7 bases fitting TRBD2. The CDR3 is made up of 15 amino acids. V shed 11 bases, J shed 1 base, and the junction held 13 bases outside the gene matches. Germline V gene sequence: CDR1 KGHDR, CDR2 SFDVKD. The CDR3 sequence is CANVGTILCSYEQYF. In DNA form, the CDR3 reads TGTGCCAACGTGGGGACTATACTTTGTTCCTACGAGCAGTACTTC.

The V call is TRBV7-9, the J call TRBJ2-1; 9 bases agree with TRBD2. From germline, CDR1 is SEHNR and CDR2 FQNEAQ (reference sequence). V dropped 3 bases and J dropped 7; count of bases not matched to a gene: 10. This CDR3 comprises 16 residues. Here the CDR3 reads CASSFPGGRVRNEQFF. CDR3 coding DNA: TGTGCCAGCAGCTTCCCAGGCGGGAGGGTGAGAAATGAGCAGTTCTTC.